The 22 T cell receptor beta chains in this list originate from one sample, sequenced in a study of blood T cell repertoires in COVID-19. Only in-frame clones appear in the TCRdb table, and some are missing; sequencing was by immunoSEQ multiplex PCR. The data contain just under 150,000 clones, 80% to 90% of them seen just once; the ten biggest clones take up 0.95%. Specimen: peripheral blood. The receptor set was obtained from a woman aged 50 to 60 with acute or convalescent COVID-19.

The CDR3 region is CASSPTGVGGNTIYF. For the CDR3, the DNA is TGTGCCAGCAGTCCGACAGGGGTAGGAGGAAACACCATATATTTT. J is TRBJ1-3 and V is TRBV6-6, with 8 bases that match TRBD1. This CDR3 has 15 amino acids. In germline, CDR1 is MNHNY, CDR2 SVGAGI (reference sequence). V shed 5 bases, J shed 4 bases, and the junction held 7 bases outside the gene matches.

CDR3 loop: CASSEVLAGALSTDTQYF. In DNA, the CDR3 is TGCGCCAGCAGTGAAGTACTAGCGGGGGCCCTTAGCACAGATACGCAGTATTTT. The gene calls are TRBV10-2 and TRBJ2-3, with 11 positions matching TRBD2. CDR1 is WSHSY, CDR2 SAAADI, per germline. The CDR3 contains 18 residues. V dropped 3 bases and J dropped 0; count of bases not matched to a gene: 8.

The chain employs TRBV7-2 and TRBJ1-2; 12 positions agree with TRBD1. The ends lost 2 bases at V and 4 bases at J; junction bases unmatched: 5. This CDR3 is 16 amino acids long. Looked up from germline, CDR1 is SGHTA and CDR2 is FQGNSA. CDR3 loop: CASSLSGTGGIYGYTF. CDR3 DNA: TGTGCCAGCAGCTTATCCGGGACAGGGGGCATCTATGGCTACACCTTC. Complete variable domain (other parts from reference TRBV7-2 and TRBJ1-2): GAGVSQSPSNKVTEKGKDVELRCDPISGHTALYWYRQSLGQGLEFLIYFQGNSAPDKSGLPSDRFSAERTGGSVSTLTIQRTQQEDSAVYLCASSLSGTGGIYGYTFGSGTRLTVV.

The chain carries TRBV6-5 and TRBJ1-5; D perhaps matches TRBD1 (6 bases). V was shortened by 8 bases and J by 7 bases, with 15 bases between the two germline ends. The CDR3 spans 13 residues. The germline CDR1 and CDR2 sequences are MNHEY and SVGAGI. The CDR3 bases are TGTGCCAGCGGGGGGGGGCGTCAACAGCCCCAGCATTTT. Protein product: CASGGGRQQPQHF.

J is TRBJ2-3 and V is TRBV18; the D gene is possibly TRBD2 (6 bases). V was shortened by 6 bases and J by 6 bases, with 10 bases between the two germline ends. The CDR3 loop spans 12 amino acids. Germline assignment: CDR1 KGHSH and CDR2 LQKENI. In DNA, the CDR3 is TGTGCCAGCTCGGATCGGGAGGATACGCAGTATTTT. Translating it yields CASSDREDTQYF.

This sequence joins TRBV12-3 or TRBV12-4 and TRBJ2-7; 9 nucleotides match TRBD1. V dropped 0 bases and J dropped 6; count of bases not matched to a gene: 0. This CDR3 has 13 residues. The CDR3 DNA follows: TGTGCCAGCAGTTTAGCGGACAGGGGCGAGCAGTACTTC. Translating it yields CASSLADRGEQYF.

This clone turned up a few times. The chain employs TRBV19 and TRBJ1-1; TRBD1 matches at 7 bases. CDR3 length: 18 residues. Trimming cost V 2 bases and J 1 base; bases outside gene matches: 13. The germline CDR1 and CDR2 sequences are LNHDA and SQIVND (reference sequence). The CDR3 here is CASSIPRRGRSKNTEAFF. The CDR3 bases are TGTGCCAGTAGTATACCCCGCAGGGGGAGGTCAAAGAACACTGAAGCTTTCTTT.

The chain employs TRBV3-1 (or the pseudogene TRBV3-2) and TRBJ1-6; D uncertain. Trimming pared 4 bases from V and 9 bases from J, leaving 13 bases between. The CDR3 is 14 amino acids. CDR1 LGHDT and CDR2 YNNKEL come from the germline V gene (reference sequence). DNA for the CDR3: TGTGCCAGCAGCCTAAGAAACGAGGCTTCACCCCTCCACTTT. This encodes CASSLRNEASPLHF.

This sequence joins TRBV19 and TRBJ2-7; 9 bases agree with TRBD1. The V and J ends lost 2 bases and 0 bases, in that order; junction bases with no gene match: 5. The germline gives CDR1 LNHDA, CDR2 SQIVND (reference sequence). The CDR3 loop spans 16 amino acids. CDR3 amino acids: CASSISGQGSSYEQYF. The CDR3 region has the DNA TGTGCCAGTAGTATATCCGGACAGGGGAGCTCCTACGAGCAGTACTTC. Full variable domain (remainder filled in from reference TRBV19 and TRBJ2-7): DGGITQSPKYLFRKEGQNVTLSCEQNLNHDAMYWYRQDPGQGLRLIYYSQIVNDFQKGDIAEGYSVSREKKESFPLTVTSAQKNPTAFYLCASSISGQGSSYEQYFGPGTRLTVT.

This CDR3 is CASSLDPGGGTNEKLFF. Written as DNA, the CDR3 is TGTGCCAGCAGCTTGGATCCAGGGGGCGGCACTAATGAAAAACTGTTTTTT. This sequence joins TRBV5-4 and TRBJ1-4, with 8 bases lining up with TRBD1. With 0 bases clipped from V and 2 bases from J, the junction kept 6 bases outside the gene matches. The germline V gene has CDR1 SGHNT and CDR2 YYREEE (reference sequence). The length of the CDR3 is 17 residues.

The chain employs TRBV5-1 and TRBJ2-1, with D possibly TRBD2 on 6 matching bases. Trimming removed 4 bases at V and 8 bases at J, with 22 bases between. This CDR3 comprises 16 residues. CDR1 and CDR2 from the germline V gene are SGHRS and YFSETQ. CDR3 sequence reads: CASSPILAGVGYEQFF. The CDR3, as DNA: TGCGCCAGCAGCCCGATACTAGCCGGAGTCGGGTATGAGCAGTTCTTC. The full variable domain, its missing parts supplied by reference TRBV5-1 and TRBJ2-1, is KAGVTQTPRYLIKTRGQQVTLSCSPISGHRSVSWYQQTPGQGLQFLFEYFSETQRNKGNFPGRFSGRQFSNSRSEMNVSTLELGDSALYLCASSPILAGVGYEQFFGPGTRLTVL.

The chain carries TRBV3-1 (or the pseudogene TRBV3-2) and TRBJ2-1; no firm D call. The V end was cut by 6 bases, the J end by 3 bases, with 6 bases between. The CDR3 extends over 12 amino acids. Looked up from germline, CDR1 is LGHDT and CDR2 is YNNKEL (reference sequence). The DNA of the CDR3 is TGTGCCAGCAGTTTAGACTACAATGAGCAGTTCTTC. This sequence encodes CASSLDYNEQFF.

The chain links TRBV5-5 to TRBJ1-4, with D uncertain. Between the trimmed V and J ends, which lost 2 bases and 8 bases, there was a span of 13 bases. Germline CDR1 reads SGHKS; CDR2 reads YYEKEE (reference sequence). The CDR3 is 14 amino acids. CDR3 sequence reads: CASSFDNLLEKLFF. In DNA, the CDR3 is TGTGCCAGCAGCTTTGACAACCTCCTCGAAAAACTGTTTTTT.

The chain recombines TRBV7-2 with TRBJ2-3, with D perhaps TRBD2 (5 bases). Looked up from germline, CDR1 is SGHTA and CDR2 is FQGNSA. Between the trimmed V and J ends, which lost 8 bases and 0 bases, there was a span of 12 bases. This CDR3 region has 14 residues. The CDR3 bases are TGTGCCAGCGGCCCCGGGGTTAGCACAGATACGCAGTATTTT. Translated, it gives CASGPGVSTDTQYF.

The CDR3 protein is CATGGGRSSGELFF. The CDR3 DNA reads TGTGCCACCGGGGGGGGGCGGTCGTCCGGGGAGCTGTTTTTT. This rearrangement joins TRBV6-5 to TRBJ2-2; 8 nucleotides line up with TRBD2. CDR1 is MNHEY and CDR2 is SVGAGI in the germline V gene. The CDR3 contains 14 residues. J lost 6 bases, V lost 10 bases, and 10 bases had no gene match.

This clone has only a few counts. A read error may account for a junction end that differs from germline. CDR3 sequence: CASSLGTFYSNEQYF. The DNA for the CDR3 is TGTGCCAGCAGCTTGGGGACTTTTTACTCCAACGAGCAGTACTTC. The chain employs TRBV5-4 and TRBJ2-7; TRBD2 is a possible D gene (5 bases). Germline lookup yields CDR1 SGHNT and CDR2 YYREEE (reference sequence). The length of the CDR3 is 15 residues. The variable domain in full, with the rest retrieved from reference TRBV5-4 and TRBJ2-7, is ETGVTQSPTHLIKTRGQQVTLRCSSQSGHNTVSWYQQALGQGPQFIFQYYREEENGRGNFPPRFSGLQFPNYSSELNVNALELDDSALYLCASSLGTFYSNEQYFGPGTRLTVT.

The chain links TRBV6-1 to TRBJ1-1; no clear D gene. The V end lost 0 bases, the J end lost 4 bases, and 6 bases lay between the germline ends. CDR1 MNHNS and CDR2 SASEGT come from the germline V gene. This CDR3 contains 13 residues. For the CDR3, the DNA is TGTGCCAGCAGTGAAGCGCGGGGCACTGAAGCTTTCTTT. The encoded protein is CASSEARGTEAFF.

The chain recombines TRBV25-1 with TRBJ2-6; 9 nucleotides align to TRBD1. J gave up 1 base and V 5 bases, and 9 bases lay outside the gene matches. Germline V gene lookup returns CDR1 MGHDK and CDR2 SYGVNS. The CDR3 is 18 amino acids. CDR3 bases: TGTGCCAGCAGTACATGGGACAGGGCGATTTCTGGGGCCAACGTCCTGACTTTC. This sequence encodes CASSTWDRAISGANVLTF.

The chain is built from TRBV10-1 and TRBJ1-3; possibly TRBD1 for D (5 bases). CDR1 is WNHNN, CDR2 SYGVQD, per germline (reference sequence). Trimming pared 5 bases from V and 0 bases from J, leaving 14 bases between. The CDR3 sequence is 16 residues long. CDR3 region: CASSTDRLGSGNTIYF. The CDR3 DNA is TGCGCCAGCAGTACCGACAGACTTGGCTCTGGAAACACCATATATTTT.

The chain employs TRBV7-6 and TRBJ2-1, with a tentative D call TRBD1 (5 bases). Trimming left V 1 base short and J 4 bases short, with 23 bases between. The CDR3 totals 19 residues. Germline CDR1 is SGHVS and CDR2 is FNYEAQ. For the CDR3, the DNA is TGTGCCAGCAGCTTAGTCTCCTGGTCCGGGCCACAGGTTTACAATGAGCAGTTCTTC. It codes for CASSLVSWSGPQVYNEQFF.

This chain joins TRBV10-3 and TRBJ1-3; 7 bases agree with TRBD1. Germline CDR1 and CDR2: ENHRY and SYGVKD. The CDR3 covers 13 residues. The V gene end was trimmed by 10 bases and the J gene end by 2 bases; junction bases not matched to a gene: 5. CDR3 nucleotides: TGTGCCACCGGGGGACAGACTGGAAACACCATATATTTT. Its protein is CATGGQTGNTIYF.

This clone was seen a handful of times. The chain has TRBV10-3 and TRBJ1-1; D possibly corresponds to TRBD1 (6 bases). The CDR3 length is 15 residues. Trimming removed 0 bases at V and 1 base at J, with 9 bases between. Germline lookup yields CDR1 ENHRY and CDR2 SYGVKD. CDR3 sequence reads: CAISESGQTNTEAFF. As DNA, the CDR3 is TGTGCCATCAGTGAGTCGGGACAAACGAACACTGAAGCTTTCTTT.